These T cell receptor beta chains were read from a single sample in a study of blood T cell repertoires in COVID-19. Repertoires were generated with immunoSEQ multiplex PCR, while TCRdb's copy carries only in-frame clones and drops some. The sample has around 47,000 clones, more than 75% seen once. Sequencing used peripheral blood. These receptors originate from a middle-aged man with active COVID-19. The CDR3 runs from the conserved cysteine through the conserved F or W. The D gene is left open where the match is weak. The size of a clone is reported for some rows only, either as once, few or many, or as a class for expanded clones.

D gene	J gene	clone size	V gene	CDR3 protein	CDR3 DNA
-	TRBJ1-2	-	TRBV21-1	CASSNEGARDYGYTF	TGTGCCAGCAGCAACGAAGGGGCCAGGGACTATGGCTACACCTTC
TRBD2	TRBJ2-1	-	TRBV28	CASSLVGGLADYNEQFF	TGTGCCAGCAGTTTAGTAGGAGGACTAGCGGACTACAATGAGCAGTTCTTC
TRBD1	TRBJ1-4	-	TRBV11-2	CASSFQGVREKLFF	TGTGCCAGCAGCTTCCAGGGGGTTAGGGAAAAACTGTTTTTT
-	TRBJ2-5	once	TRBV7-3	CASSSGGIPYQETQYF	TGTGCCAGCAGCTCAGGGGGGATTCCTTACCAAGAGACCCAGTACTTC
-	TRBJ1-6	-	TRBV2	CASTGRGSYNSPLHF	TGTGCCAGCACCGGAAGGGGCTCCTATAATTCACCCCTCCACTTT
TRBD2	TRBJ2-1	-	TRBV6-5	CASSSWTSSYNEQFF	TGTGCCAGCAGTTCGTGGACTAGCTCCTACAATGAGCAGTTCTTC
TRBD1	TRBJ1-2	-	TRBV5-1	CASSPGYGTGGRYGYTF	TGCGCCAGCAGCCCCGGCTACGGGACAGGGGGTCGCTATGGCTACACCTTC
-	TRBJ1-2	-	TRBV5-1	CASSLAGGNYGYTF	TGCGCCAGCAGCTTGGCTGGAGGGAACTATGGCTACACCTTC
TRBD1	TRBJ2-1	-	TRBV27	CASSLSGGQGALNEQFF	TGTGCCAGCAGTTTATCTGGGGGACAGGGGGCGCTCAATGAGCAGTTCTTC
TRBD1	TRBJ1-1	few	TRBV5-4	CASSLDQGDTEAFF	TGTGCCAGCAGCTTGGACCAGGGGGACACTGAAGCTTTCTTT